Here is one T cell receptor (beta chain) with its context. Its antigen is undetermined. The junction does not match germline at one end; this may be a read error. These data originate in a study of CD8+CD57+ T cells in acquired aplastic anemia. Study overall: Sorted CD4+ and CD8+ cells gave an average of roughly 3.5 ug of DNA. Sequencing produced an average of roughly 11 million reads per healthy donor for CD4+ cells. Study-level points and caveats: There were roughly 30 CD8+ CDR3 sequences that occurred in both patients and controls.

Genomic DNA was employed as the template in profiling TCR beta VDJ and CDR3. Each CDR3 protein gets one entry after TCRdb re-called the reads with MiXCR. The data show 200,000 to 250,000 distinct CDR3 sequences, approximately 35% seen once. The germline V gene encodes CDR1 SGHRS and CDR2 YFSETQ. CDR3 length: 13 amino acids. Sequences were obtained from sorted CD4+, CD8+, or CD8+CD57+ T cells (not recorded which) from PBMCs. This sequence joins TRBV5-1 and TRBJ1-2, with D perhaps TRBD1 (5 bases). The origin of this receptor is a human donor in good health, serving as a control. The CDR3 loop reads CASSWPSGGIYSF. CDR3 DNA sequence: TGCGCCAGCAGCTGGCCTAGCGGGGGGATCTACTCCTTC.